This entry is about one TCR beta chain. The antigen is not known. The entry originates in a study of T-cell reconstitution after alpha-beta-depleted transplantation in children. Study findings and constraints: Newly generated T cells supplied most T-cell counts and diversity one year post-transplant. Several hundred expanded graft clones reportedly supplied alpha-beta T cells about two months after transplant. TCRbeta diversity was high at day 60 in some patients (a result of surviving recipient T cells and thymic progenitors).

During its preparation, the TCRbeta library received unique molecular identifiers. TCRdb re-called the PCR reads with MiXCR, one entry per CDR3 protein. The sample holds about 470,000 distinct CDR3 sequences, around 46% seen once. Specimen: PBMCs, collected before TCRalphabeta/CD19-depleted stem cell transplant. This TCR was recovered from a girl aged 2-10 years with aplastic anemia, due to receive a stem cell transplant.

The CDR3 reads CASSSRLAGSSYEQYF. CDR3 coding DNA: TGTGCCAGCAGTTCCAGACTAGCGGGGAGCTCCTACGAGCAGTACTTC. The chain carries TRBV27 and TRBJ2-7; TRBD2 aligns across 11 bases. CDR1 and CDR2 (germline): MNHEY, SMNVEV (reference sequence). The CDR3 runs 16 residues. With 4 bases clipped from V and 0 bases from J, the junction kept 5 bases outside the gene matches.